There are a few counts of the clone carrying this TCR beta chain. Antigen specificity is unknown. CD45RO-negative cells were positively selected for CCR7, leaving out terminally differentiated effector memory CD45RA+ cells. Caucasian adults residing in Nashville, Tennessee made up all the donors. In the original processing: ImmunoSEQ sequences covered only the junction and lacked quality scores; filtering therefore differed. The table came from immunoSEQ multiplex PCR; TCRdb's copy has only in-frame clones and leaves some out. The V and J calls and the clone size are those of that table, but D and trimming were determined from the DNA. This sample carries roughly 2,000,000 clones, 90% to 95% of them seen once, and the ten largest clones take roughly 1.7%. Germline CDR1 is LNHDA and CDR2 is SQIVND (reference sequence). This CDR3 is 14 amino acids long. Trimming took 3 bases from V and 2 from J; bases not matched to a gene: 3.

The record originates from a study of shared clonotypes between healthy human individuals. Study-level findings and limits: Among the subsets, naive ones generally showed larger estimated richness than memory ones.

The chain links TRBV19 to TRBJ2-7; TRBD2 matches at 8 bases. The sample taken for sequencing was naive CD8+ T cells from PBMCs. The clonotype originates from a man younger than 35 in good health. Some clones in this sample may be carry-over from other donors' samples. CDR3 in DNA: TGTGCCAGTAGTATCTTCGGGAGGGCCTACGAGCAGTACTTC. Amino acid sequence: CASSIFGRAYEQYF.